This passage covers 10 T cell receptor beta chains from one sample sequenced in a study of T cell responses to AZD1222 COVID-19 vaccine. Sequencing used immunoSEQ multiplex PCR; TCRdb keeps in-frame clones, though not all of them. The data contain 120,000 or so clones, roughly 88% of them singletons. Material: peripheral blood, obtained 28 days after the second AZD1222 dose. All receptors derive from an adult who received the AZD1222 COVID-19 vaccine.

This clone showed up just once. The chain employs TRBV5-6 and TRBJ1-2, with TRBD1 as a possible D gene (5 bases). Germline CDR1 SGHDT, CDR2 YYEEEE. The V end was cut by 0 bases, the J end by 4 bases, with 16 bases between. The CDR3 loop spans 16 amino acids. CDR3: CASSLGQRAGAYGYTF. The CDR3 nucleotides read TGTGCCAGCAGCTTGGGACAGCGGGCTGGAGCCTATGGCTACACCTTC.

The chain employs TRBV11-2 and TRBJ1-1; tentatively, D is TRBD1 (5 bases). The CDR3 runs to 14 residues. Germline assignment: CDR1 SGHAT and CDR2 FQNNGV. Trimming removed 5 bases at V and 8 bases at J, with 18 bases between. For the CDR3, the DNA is TGTGCCAGCAGCCTCGATAGGGGCGGGGACGAAGCTTTCTTT. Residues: CASSLDRGGDEAFF.

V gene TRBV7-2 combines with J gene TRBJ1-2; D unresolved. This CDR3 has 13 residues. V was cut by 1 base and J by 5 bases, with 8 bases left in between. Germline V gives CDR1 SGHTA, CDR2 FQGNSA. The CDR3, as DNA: TGTGCCAGCAGCTTAGACGGGAATTATGGCTACACCTTC. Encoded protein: CASSLDGNYGYTF.

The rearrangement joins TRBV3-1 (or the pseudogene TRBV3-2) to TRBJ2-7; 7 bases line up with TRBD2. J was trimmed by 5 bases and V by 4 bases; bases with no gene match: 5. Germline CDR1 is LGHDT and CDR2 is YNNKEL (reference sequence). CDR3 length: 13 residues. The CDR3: CASSLHGGNEQYF. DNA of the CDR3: TGTGCCAGCAGCCTACACGGGGGGAACGAGCAGTACTTC.

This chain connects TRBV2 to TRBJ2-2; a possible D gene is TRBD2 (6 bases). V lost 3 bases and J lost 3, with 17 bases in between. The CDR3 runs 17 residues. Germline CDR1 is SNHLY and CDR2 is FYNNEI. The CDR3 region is CASSEGTGGEYTGELFF. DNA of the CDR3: TGTGCCAGCAGTGAGGGTACCGGAGGGGAATACACCGGGGAGCTGTTTTTT.

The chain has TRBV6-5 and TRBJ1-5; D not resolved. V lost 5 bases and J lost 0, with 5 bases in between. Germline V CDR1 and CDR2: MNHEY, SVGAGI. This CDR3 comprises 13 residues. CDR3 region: CASSPDSNQPQHF. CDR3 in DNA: TGTGCCAGCAGTCCAGATAGCAATCAGCCCCAGCATTTT.

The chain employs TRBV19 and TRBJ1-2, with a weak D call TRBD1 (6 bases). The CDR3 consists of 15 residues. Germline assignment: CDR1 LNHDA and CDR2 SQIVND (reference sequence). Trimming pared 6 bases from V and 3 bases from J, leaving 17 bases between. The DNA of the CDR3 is TGTGCCAGTAGCCACCCAACAGGGAAGGACTATGGCTACACCTTC. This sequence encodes CASSHPTGKDYGYTF.

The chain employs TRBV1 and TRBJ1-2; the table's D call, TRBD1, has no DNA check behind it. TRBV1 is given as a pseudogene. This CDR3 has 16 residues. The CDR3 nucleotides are TGCACCAGCAGCCAAGGCCAGGACAGCCCTATCTATGGCTACACCTTC. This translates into CTSSQGQDSPIYGYTF.

CDR3 sequence reads: CSVETTTNEKLFF. The CDR3 DNA reads TGCAGCGTGGAGACAACAACTAATGAAAAACTGTTTTTT. The V and J genes are TRBV29-1 and TRBJ1-4; D uncertain. Germline V gene lookup returns CDR1 SQVTM and CDR2 ANQGSEA. The CDR3 totals 13 residues. The V end was cut by 6 bases, the J end by 0 bases, with 8 bases between.

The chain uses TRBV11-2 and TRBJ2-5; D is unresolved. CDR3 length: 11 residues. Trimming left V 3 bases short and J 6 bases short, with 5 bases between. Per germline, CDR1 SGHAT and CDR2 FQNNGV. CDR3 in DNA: TGTGCCAGCAGCTTCGGGCAGACCCAGTACTTC. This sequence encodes CASSFGQTQYF.